The 9 T cell receptor beta chains below all came from one sample that was sequenced in a study of technical replicates of blood from a few donors. Sequencing used immunoSEQ multiplex PCR; TCRdb keeps in-frame clones, though not all of them. The profile covers 40,000 to 65,000 clones, with about 86% appearing a single time and more than 4.5% taken by the ten largest. Sequencing was performed on PBMCs. The receptors come from a human donor in good health. Some clones in this sample may be carry-over from other donors' samples.

The chain joins TRBV29-1 to TRBJ1-5, with D unclear. The germline gives CDR1 SQVTM, CDR2 ANQGSEA. Trimming pared 4 bases from V and 3 bases from J, leaving 10 bases between. The CDR3 covers 13 residues. The CDR3 DNA reads as TGCAGCGTTGGAAGTGGCTTCAATCAGCCCCAGCATTTT. Translated: CSVGSGFNQPQHF.

V is TRBV5-1 and J is TRBJ2-3, with 9 bases aligning to TRBD2. The CDR3 spans 15 residues. J was trimmed by 6 bases and V by 0 bases; bases with no gene match: 5. Germline loops: CDR1 SGHRS, CDR2 YFSETQ. CDR3: CASSLDGSGGDTQYF. The DNA of the CDR3 is TGCGCCAGCAGCTTGGACGGTAGCGGGGGTGATACGCAGTATTTT.

The chain is built from TRBV6-5 and TRBJ2-1; 12 positions match TRBD2. The CDR3 has 14 residues. Trimming took 7 bases from V and 15 from J; bases not matched to a gene: 13. CDR1 MNHEY and CDR2 SVGAGI come from the germline V gene. This CDR3 is CASKLAGGLEDPFF. CDR3 nucleotides: TGTGCCAGCAAACTAGCGGGGGGCCTTGAGGATCCGTTCTTC.

This chain uses TRBV5-1 with TRBJ1-4, with 9 bases identical to TRBD1. The trim removed 2 bases at V and 8 bases at J, leaving 10 bases unmatched. Germline V gene data show CDR1 as SGHRS and CDR2 as YFSETQ. The CDR3 has 16 residues. CDR3 sequence: CASSFQTGGAGEKLFF. CDR3 nucleotides: TGCGCCAGCAGCTTCCAAACAGGGGGCGCGGGCGAAAAACTGTTTTTT.

The rearrangement joins TRBV10-3 to TRBJ1-5; D unresolved. Germline-derived CDR1 and CDR2 are ENHRY and SYGVKD. The length of the CDR3 is 13 residues. Trimming left V 5 bases short and J 5 bases short, with 10 bases between. The CDR3 coding sequence is TGTGCCATCAGTTCGGGTTCAGATCAGCCCCAGCATTTT. Translated, it gives CAISSGSDQPQHF.

The genes are TRBV7-3 and TRBJ2-7; TRBD2 agrees at 9 bases. The CDR3 is made up of 15 amino acids. Germline V gene lookup returns CDR1 SGHTA and CDR2 FQGTGA. The junction had 5 bases not matched to a gene; V was cut back by 3 bases and J by 2 bases. The CDR3 region has the DNA TGTGCCAGCAGCTTGCGGGGGGGCTACGCCTACGAGCAGTACTTC. It translates to CASSLRGGYAYEQYF.

This chain links TRBV7-8 with TRBJ2-7; 9 bases are a match to TRBD2. Losses at the gene ends were 3 bases for V and 5 bases for J; bases not matched to a gene: 8. Germline CDR1 and CDR2: SGHVS and FQNEAQ. The CDR3 length is 15 residues. The CDR3 protein is CASSLAGGLVNEQYF. DNA for the CDR3: TGTGCCAGCAGCTTGGCGGGAGGGTTAGTCAACGAGCAGTACTTC.

The table lists this clone with a few counts. This chain links TRBV9 with TRBJ2-7; maybe TRBD1 (5 bases). Germline V gene sequence: CDR1 SGDLS, CDR2 YYNGEE. Trimming pared 0 bases from V and 0 bases from J, leaving 7 bases between. The CDR3 sequence is 14 residues long. CDR3 loop: CASSVATGSYEQYF. DNA for the CDR3: TGTGCCAGCAGCGTAGCTACAGGCTCCTACGAGCAGTACTTC. Full variable domain (outside the CDR3, taken from reference TRBV9 and TRBJ2-7): DSGVTQTPKHLITATGQRVTLRCSPRSGDLSVYWYQQSLDQGLQFLIQYYNGEERAKGNILERFSAQQFPDLHSELNLSSLELGDSALYFCASSVATGSYEQYFGPGTRLTVT.

This chain links TRBV6-4 with TRBJ2-2; perhaps TRBD2 as D (6 bases). Germline lookup yields CDR1 MRHNA and CDR2 SNTAGT. This CDR3 has 13 amino acids. Trimming cost V 8 bases and J 5 bases, with 12 bases left between them. DNA of the CDR3: TGTGCCAGCTCCGCCGGGAGTACCGGGGAGCTGTTTTTT. Residues: CASSAGSTGELFF.